Shown below are 30 T cell receptor beta chains from a single sample sequenced in a study of Ad26.COV2.S vaccination and SARS-CoV-2 variants. The treatment: 15 to 20 received Ad26.COV2.S at low or high dose, single or two shots; roughly 5 received placebo; per-sample allocation not given. Vaccine and placebo recipients were sampled on day 63 after the first injection. TCRdb's table, derived via immunoSEQ multiplex PCR, lists solely in-frame clones and lacks some. The table includes fewer than 600,000 clones, 80% to 90% detected once. The sample here was peripheral blood, taken in a trial of Ad26.COV2.S vaccine versus placebo. These receptors were taken from a person between 18 and 65 years old who received the Ad26.COV2.S COVID-19 vaccine or a placebo.

The table lists this clone with a count of one. The chain links TRBV14 to TRBJ2-1; D is unresolved. Trimming took 0 bases from V and 7 from J, leaving 10 bases between them. The length of the CDR3 is 14 residues. Germline CDR1 is SGHDN and CDR2 is FVKESK. CDR3 residues: CASSQEQIGNEQFF. The DNA for the CDR3 is TGTGCCAGCAGCCAAGAACAGATTGGGAATGAGCAGTTCTTC.

For the CDR3, the DNA is TGTGCCAGCAGAGCTCCGGGACGGACGAACACTGAAGCTTTCTTT. Residues: CASRAPGRTNTEAFF. The chain joins TRBV27 to TRBJ1-1; D perhaps matches TRBD1 (5 bases). The length of the CDR3 is 15 residues. V lost 6 bases, J lost 1 base, and 15 bases lay in between. The germline gives CDR1 MNHEY, CDR2 SMNVEV (reference sequence).

The chain combines TRBV6-4 with TRBJ2-2; 8 bases are shared with TRBD2. Trimming at V came to 2 bases and at J to 10 bases, leaving 12 bases not matched to a gene. This CDR3 has 16 residues. Germline V lookup: CDR1 MRHNA, CDR2 SNTAGT. The CDR3 sequence: CASSDRGGLGPEELFF. CDR3 coding DNA: TGTGCCAGCAGTGACCGTGGGGGACTAGGGCCGGAGGAGCTGTTTTTT.

This sequence joins TRBV30 and TRBJ2-7; no clear D. V gave up 1 base and J gave up 6 bases, with 16 bases separating them. This CDR3 is 14 amino acids long. Germline CDR1 GTSNPN, CDR2 SVGIG (reference sequence). The CDR3 nucleotides read TGTGCCTGGAGTGACTCTGTTGGCAGGACCGAGCAGTACTTC. It encodes CAWSDSVGRTEQYF.

The sample holds one count of this clone. The chain employs TRBV7-2 and TRBJ2-3; TRBD2 agrees at 10 bases. With 2 bases clipped from V and 0 bases from J, the junction kept 5 bases outside the gene matches. This CDR3 has 17 amino acids. Germline V lookup: CDR1 SGHTA, CDR2 FQGNSA. The CDR3 region has the DNA TGTGCCAGCAGCTTACGTCTAGCGGGGGCCAGCACAGATACGCAGTATTTT. As protein: CASSLRLAGASTDTQYF.

The chain couples TRBV7-2 to TRBJ1-1; D uncertain. Germline V gene sequence: CDR1 SGHTA, CDR2 FQGNSA. The CDR3 runs to 16 residues. The V end lost 1 base, the J end lost 4 bases, and 16 bases lay between the germline ends. CDR3 residues: CASSLVSAQVGTEAFF. The CDR3 nucleotides are TGTGCCAGCAGCTTAGTCTCCGCGCAGGTGGGCACTGAAGCTTTCTTT.

The chain links TRBV28 to TRBJ1-2, with D maybe TRBD1 (6 bases). The CDR3 covers 14 residues. Germline V gene sequence: CDR1 MDHEN, CDR2 SYDVKM. Trimming cost V 5 bases and J 6 bases, with 16 bases left between them. CDR3 bases: TGTGCCAGCAGTCCGCCCGACAGGTTCGATGGCTACACCTTC. As protein: CASSPPDRFDGYTF.

The V gene is TRBV19, the J gene TRBJ1-5, with TRBD1 matching over 10 bases. Germline loops: CDR1 LNHDA, CDR2 SQIVND (reference sequence). The CDR3 spans 15 residues. V was pared by 3 bases and J by 5 bases, with 4 bases of the junction left unmatched. DNA of the CDR3: TGTGCCAGTAGTATCCCGACAGGGGGCCATCAGCCCCAGCATTTT. Translation: CASSIPTGGHQPQHF.

J is TRBJ2-5 and V is TRBV12-3 or TRBV12-4, with 9 bases lining up with TRBD1. V dropped 10 bases and J dropped 5; count of bases not matched to a gene: 8. CDR3 length equals 13 residues. CDR3 region: CATTVGQGETQYF. CDR3 DNA sequence: TGTGCCACCACCGTGGGACAGGGCGAGACCCAGTACTTC.

The V gene is TRBV12-3 or TRBV12-4, the J gene TRBJ2-4; D not certain. Trimming shortened V by 1 base and J by 5 bases, and 6 bases separated the two germline ends. This CDR3 spans 13 amino acids. In DNA, the CDR3 is TGTGCCAGCAGTTTAGGCACCGAAAACATTCAGTACTTC. Translating gives CASSLGTENIQYF.

This clone was seen once. This chain connects TRBV18 to TRBJ2-7, with D unresolved. The CDR3 totals 14 residues. The germline CDR1 and CDR2 sequences are KGHSH and LQKENI. Trimming took off 1 base at V and 3 bases at J, with 10 bases between the two ends. DNA of the CDR3: TGTGCCAGCTCACCACATGACGGGTACTACGAGCAGTACTTC. It translates to CASSPHDGYYEQYF.

This clone was seen once. The chain uses TRBV9 and TRBJ2-1; the D gene is possibly TRBD1 (6 bases). This CDR3 region has 18 residues. The germline CDR1 and CDR2 sequences are SGDLS and YYNGEE. V lost 4 bases and J lost 7, with 27 bases in between. DNA of the CDR3: TGTGCCAGCAGCTTACAGGAACCTCGTGACAGGCCGGGGAATGAGCAGTTCTTC. Its translation: CASSLQEPRDRPGNEQFF.

J is TRBJ2-3 and V is TRBV9; 9 nucleotides line up with TRBD1. Trimming took 1 base from V and 5 from J; bases not matched to a gene: 8. CDR1 and CDR2 from the germline V gene are SGDLS and YYNGEE. The CDR3 sequence is 16 residues long. The DNA of the CDR3 is TGTGCCAGCAGCGTATCGCGGGACAGGGTTATAGATACGCAGTATTTT. It translates to CASSVSRDRVIDTQYF.

This clone turned up a few times. The J gene is TRBJ2-7, the V gene TRBV27, with D maybe TRBD2 (6 bases). Trimming removed 6 bases from V and 3 bases from J, with 18 bases in between. The length of the CDR3 is 15 residues. Germline CDR1 is MNHEY and CDR2 is SMNVEV (reference sequence). The CDR3 bases are TGTGCCAGCAGCCCACGGGCGGGGACGCACTACGAGCAGTACTTC. Translated, it gives CASSPRAGTHYEQYF.

The V call is TRBV7-9, the J call TRBJ2-3; D unclear. V lost 3 bases to trimming and J lost 11 bases, with 12 bases between them. The germline CDR1 and CDR2 sequences are SEHNR and FQNEAQ (reference sequence). The CDR3 length is 12 residues. Here the CDR3 DNA reads TGTGCCAGCAGCTTGGGTACGAGAAGGCAGTATTTT. This encodes CASSLGTRRQYF.

The V gene is TRBV7-3, the J gene TRBJ2-1; D may match TRBD1 or TRBD2 (6 bases each). The CDR3 length is 14 residues. Trimming left V 5 bases short and J 7 bases short, with 15 bases between. Germline-derived CDR1 and CDR2 are SGHTA and FQGTGA. CDR3 sequence: CASSQYPGANEQFF. The CDR3 DNA reads TGTGCCAGCAGCCAATACCCGGGGGCTAATGAGCAGTTCTTC.

The V and J genes are TRBV5-5 and TRBJ2-2, with TRBD2 matching over 7 bases. This CDR3 region has 16 residues. V trimming: 0 bases; J trimming: 6 bases; junction bases outside the gene matches: 8. Germline values: CDR1 SGHKS, CDR2 YYEKEE (reference sequence). CDR3 in DNA: TGTGCCAGCAGCTTGGCCGTGGCGGGGGTCCCCGGGGAGCTGTTTTTT. As protein: CASSLAVAGVPGELFF.

In the case of this clone: This is likely a read error, given that the CDR3 carries no conserved phenylalanine or tryptophan at its end. No DNA is shown, since the ends of the CDR3 on it are uncertain; the CDR3 is the one TCRdb lists. This sequence joins TRBV2 and TRBJ2-7; TRBD2 is the table's D call, not checked against the DNA. CDR1 is SNHLY and CDR2 is FYNNEI in the germline V gene. The CDR3 is 14 amino acids in total, end residues counted. The CDR3 protein is CASSSASGMLELRL.

The J gene is TRBJ2-7, the V gene TRBV27; no reliable D call. The CDR3 covers 13 residues. V lost 6 bases to trimming and J lost 3 bases, with 12 bases between them. Germline-derived CDR1 and CDR2 are MNHEY and SMNVEV (reference sequence). The chain's CDR3 is CASRLTGSYEQYF. CDR3 DNA: TGTGCCAGCAGATTAACGGGCAGCTACGAGCAGTACTTC.

The chain is built from TRBV29-1 and TRBJ1-2; TRBD1 is a possible D gene (6 bases). Germline V gene lookup returns CDR1 SQVTM and CDR2 ANQGSEA. The CDR3 runs to 15 residues. The V end was cut by 0 bases, the J end by 4 bases, with 15 bases between. CDR3 in DNA: TGCAGCGTTGAAGATTCGGCTTTGACAGGCTATGGCTACACCTTC. Encoded protein: CSVEDSALTGYGYTF.

This rearrangement joins TRBV9 to TRBJ1-3; D is uncertain. Germline lookup yields CDR1 SGDLS and CDR2 YYNGEE. The CDR3 loop spans 16 amino acids. Trimming shortened V by 0 bases and J by 8 bases, and 18 bases separated the two germline ends. CDR3 nucleotide sequence: TGTGCCAGCAGCGTAGGTAATACTAACCCCGGAGACACCATATATTTT. It specifies CASSVGNTNPGDTIYF.

The V gene is TRBV9, the J gene TRBJ2-6, with D unresolved. The length of the CDR3 is 17 residues. V lost 1 base and J lost 2, with 13 bases in between. Looked up from germline, CDR1 is SGDLS and CDR2 is YYNGEE. CDR3 sequence (DNA): TGTGCCAGCAGCGTAAGTCCGGGCTCTGCTGGGGCCAACGTCCTGACTTTC. Its protein product is CASSVSPGSAGANVLTF.

This sequence joins TRBV6-4 and TRBJ2-2; a weak D match, TRBD1 (6 bases). The CDR3 consists of 13 residues. Germline CDR1 is MRHNA and CDR2 is SNTAGT. V was trimmed by 6 bases and J by 3 bases, leaving 8 bases between them. The CDR3 spells CASRSGDTGELFF. The CDR3 region has the DNA TGTGCCAGCAGATCAGGGGACACCGGGGAGCTGTTTTTT.

The rearrangement joins TRBV27 to TRBJ1-4; the D gene is possibly TRBD1 (6 bases). The length of the CDR3 is 13 residues. CDR1 is MNHEY, CDR2 SMNVEV, per germline (reference sequence). V lost 7 bases and J lost 8, with 14 bases in between. CDR3 in amino acids: CASKRGAQEKLFF. Here the CDR3 DNA reads TGTGCCAGCAAAAGGGGGGCACAGGAAAAACTGTTTTTT.

This clone was detected only a few times. CDR3 DNA sequence: TGTGCCAGCAGCTTAGTGTATGGCGAGCCCCCCAACACTGAAGCTTTCTTT. Amino acid sequence: CASSLVYGEPPNTEAFF. This chain links TRBV7-9 with TRBJ1-1; D call uncertain. The ends were cut back, 1 base at V and 2 bases at J, with 17 bases in the middle. The CDR3 is 17 residues long. Per the germline V gene, CDR1 is SEHNR and CDR2 is FQNEAQ (reference sequence).

The J gene is TRBJ1-6, the V gene TRBV21-1; TRBD1, as called in the table, went unchecked against the DNA. TRBV21-1 is shown as a pseudogene. This CDR3 contains 17 residues. This chain's CDR3 is CASSKCQGPPNNSPLHF. In nucleotides, the CDR3 is TGTGCCAGCAGCAAGTGTCAGGGCCCCCCCAATAATTCACCCCTCCACTTT.

V is TRBV6-5 and J is TRBJ1-2; D not resolved. Germline V lookup: CDR1 MNHEY, CDR2 SVGAGI. V lost 0 bases to trimming and J lost 8 bases, with 19 bases between them. This CDR3 has 16 residues. CDR3 amino acids: CASSYSKEVSAKGYTF. CDR3 sequence (DNA): TGTGCCAGCAGTTACTCGAAGGAGGTTTCGGCGAAAGGCTACACCTTC.

This chain connects TRBV6-1 to TRBJ1-2; 8 positions agree with TRBD1. V shed 0 bases, J shed 4 bases, and the junction held 7 bases outside the gene matches. Looked up from germline, CDR1 is MNHNS and CDR2 is SASEGT. This CDR3 contains 16 residues. The CDR3 spells CASSEATQGAGYGYTF. The CDR3 nucleotides read TGTGCCAGCAGTGAAGCGACCCAGGGGGCGGGCTATGGCTACACCTTC.

V usage is TRBV28 and J usage is TRBJ1-5; D is undetermined. Deletions cut 5 bases from V and 3 bases from J, with 8 bases between. Germline V gene data show CDR1 as MDHEN and CDR2 as SYDVKM. The CDR3 runs to 13 residues. The CDR3 is CASSDPPNQPQHF. The CDR3 nucleotides are TGTGCCAGCAGTGACCCTCCCAATCAGCCCCAGCATTTT.

The CDR3 sequence: CATNRGDNYGYTF. The CDR3 DNA sequence: TGTGCCACAAACCGGGGGGATAACTATGGCTACACCTTC. The chain couples TRBV28 to TRBJ1-2; a possible D gene is TRBD1 (5 bases). The germline V gene encodes CDR1 MDHEN and CDR2 SYDVKM. The CDR3 totals 13 residues. V dropped 10 bases and J dropped 1 base, with 13 bases sitting between them.